A selection of T cell receptor beta chains follows, all from one sample in a study of blood T cell repertoires in COVID-19. Libraries were prepared by immunoSEQ multiplex PCR; TCRdb keeps only in-frame clonotypes and omits some of them. The sample yields about 68,000 clones, around 86% seen once. The sequenced material came from peripheral blood. The source is a woman in her sixties with acute or convalescent COVID-19. CDR3s include the opening cysteine and the closing phenylalanine or tryptophan. A D gene is named only where the DNA matches it firmly. Expanded clones are given a class, and other clones once, few, many or no size at all.

v_gene	j_gene	abundance	d_gene	CDR3nt	CDR3aa
TRBV5-6	TRBJ1-2	NA	NA	TGTGCCAGCAGCTTGGCCGGGAGTGAAGAAGGCTACACCTTC	CASSLAGSEEGYTF
TRBV27	TRBJ2-1	few	TRBD1	TGTGCCAGCAGTGACGGACAGGCTTACAATGAGCAGTTCTTC	CASSDGQAYNEQFF
TRBV9	TRBJ2-3	NA	TRBD2	TGTGCCAGCAGCCTCGGACTAGCGGGGATCACAGATACGCAGTATTTT	CASSLGLAGITDTQYF
TRBV2	TRBJ2-7	NA	NA	TGTGCCAGCAGTTCCGAAGGAGGGCCGACCTACGAGCAGTACTTC	CASSSEGGPTYEQYF
TRBV7-2	TRBJ1-1	NA	NA	TGTGCCAGCAGCCCAGCAGGGGTCCGGATGAACACTGAAGCTTTCTTT	CASSPAGVRMNTEAFF
TRBV20-1	TRBJ1-1	NA	NA	TGCAGTGCTAGTGGCATGGCTGACACTGAAGCTTTCTTT	CSASGMADTEAFF
TRBV19	TRBJ1-2	NA	TRBD1	TGTGCCAGTAGCCCCAGGGGGGGACAGGGGCTTGATAACTATGGCTACACCTTC	CASSPRGGQGLDNYGYTF
TRBV2	TRBJ1-2	NA	NA	TGTGCCAGCAGTGAAGCAGGCAGGGGCGGGGGCTACACCTTC	CASSEAGRGGGYTF
TRBV7-9	TRBJ1-2	NA	TRBD1	TGTGCCAGCAGCGCAAACCCCTCACCCCCGGGACAGGGGTATGGCTACACCTTC	CASSANPSPPGQGYGYTF
TRBV19	TRBJ2-4	NA	NA	TGTGCCAGTAGTATAGAGACAGGACGAGCCAAAAACATTCAGTACTTC	CASSIETGRAKNIQYF
TRBV7-9	TRBJ1-5	NA	TRBD1	TGTGCCAGCAGCCCTGCGACCGGGACAGGGGGTGTTCAGCCCCAGCATTTT	CASSPATGTGGVQPQHF
TRBV4-2	TRBJ2-7	NA	TRBD2	TGTGCCAGCAGCAACGGACTAGCGGGGGCGTACGAGCAGTACTTC	CASSNGLAGAYEQYF
TRBV28	TRBJ1-4	NA	NA	TGTGCCAGCAGTTTTATTGGAGGCATGGCTAATGAAAAACTGTTTTTT	CASSFIGGMANEKLFF
TRBV6-4	TRBJ1-2	NA	TRBD1	TGTGCCAGCAGCGCCGGGACAGGGGGCTGGGGCTACACCTTC	CASSAGTGGWGYTF
TRBV7-9	TRBJ1-5	NA	TRBD1	TGTGCCAGCCGCGGTCCGACAGGGGATGGGCCCCAGCATTTT	CASRGPTGDGPQHF
TRBV5-3	TRBJ2-2	NA	NA	TGTGCCAGAAGCTTGCGGTCTCGCGAGCGACAGAAAAGAGACACCGGGGAGCTGTTTTTT	CARSLRSRERQKRDTGELFF
TRBV4-1	TRBJ1-1	NA	TRBD1	TGCGCCAGCAGCCCCGCTCCGGGACAGGGGGTTTTGAACACTGAAGCTTTCTTT	CASSPAPGQGVLNTEAFF
TRBV4-2	TRBJ1-1	once	NA	TGTGCCAGCAGCCCCCGAGGCGCTAACACTGAAGCTTTCTTT	CASSPRGANTEAFF
TRBV19	TRBJ2-7	NA	NA	TGTGCCAGTAGTATAAGCAGGGCCTACGAGCAGTACTTC	CASSISRAYEQYF
TRBV19	TRBJ1-2	once	TRBD1	TGTGCCAGTAGCTCGGACAGGGCGGGCTATGGCTACACCTTC	CASSSDRAGYGYTF
TRBV5-1	TRBJ2-7	NA	NA	TGCGCCAGCAGCTACCTCAGGGAAACCACCTACGAGCAGTACTTC	CASSYLRETTYEQYF
TRBV11-2	TRBJ2-7	NA	TRBD2	TGTGCCAGCAGCTTAGGGCTAGCGGCGTTATACGAGCAGTACTTC	CASSLGLAALYEQYF
TRBV5-1	TRBJ2-1	NA	NA	TGCGCCAGCAGCTTGGCTTCGAGTCCGTACAATGAGCAGTTCTTC	CASSLASSPYNEQFF
TRBV7-2	TRBJ1-2	NA	NA	TGTGCCAGCAGCTTGGCAGGGAACTATGGCTACACCTTC	CASSLAGNYGYTF
TRBV7-3	TRBJ2-1	NA	NA	TGTGCCAGCAGCTTAGGGAGCGGGCTTGGCAATGAGCAGTTCTTC	CASSLGSGLGNEQFF
TRBV21-1	TRBJ1-3	once	NA	TGTGCCAGCAGAACGAAGGGGGCAGATACCCCGTCTGGAAACACCATATATTTT	CASRTKGADTPSGNTIYF
TRBV3-1/TRBV3-2	TRBJ1-6	NA	NA	TGTGCCAGCAGCCGAACTGGGAGTTCACCCCTCCACTTT	CASSRTGSSPLHF
TRBV19	TRBJ1-6	NA	TRBD1	TGTGCCAGTAGTAGCGGGACAGGGAACTATAATTCACCCCTCCACTTT	CASSSGTGNYNSPLHF
TRBV7-9	TRBJ2-2	few	TRBD1	TGTGCCAGCAGCTTGGGACAGGCTAACACCGGGGAGCTGTTTTTT	CASSLGQANTGELFF
TRBV6-4	TRBJ2-7	NA	NA	TGTGCCAGCAGGGGAGGCAGGGTTCTACCCCGGTACTTC	CASRGGRVLPRYF
TRBV15	TRBJ2-3	NA	TRBD2	TGTGCCACCAGCAGAGGGGGGAGCGGGGCTAGCACAGATACGCAGTATTTT	CATSRGGSGASTDTQYF
TRBV7-9	TRBJ1-2	few	NA	TGTGCCAGCAGCGGAATGGCGGGATATGGCTACACCTTC	CASSGMAGYGYTF
TRBV11-2	TRBJ2-7	NA	NA	TGTGCCAGCAGCTTATACCCGACCGGAGACTACGAGCAGTACTTC	CASSLYPTGDYEQYF
TRBV7-9	TRBJ2-7	NA	TRBD1	TGTGCCAGCAGCTTAGTCGGGACAGGGGGCCGGGAGCAGTACTTC	CASSLVGTGGREQYF
TRBV30	TRBJ1-2	NA	NA	TGTGCCTGGAGTGTAACGGCAGGGGATGGCTACACCTTC	CAWSVTAGDGYTF
TRBV30	TRBJ1-5	NA	NA	TGTGCCTGGGCCAGGGGCAATCAGCCCCAGCATTTT	CAWARGNQPQHF
TRBV9	TRBJ2-1	NA	TRBD1	TGTGCCAGCAGCGTCGACAGGGCCCTTTACAATGAGCAGTTCTTC	CASSVDRALYNEQFF
TRBV19	TRBJ1-1	NA	TRBD1	TGTGCCAGTAGTATAGAGGGCAGGGGGCGCGGAAACACTGAAGCTTTCTTT	CASSIEGRGRGNTEAFF
TRBV19	TRBJ2-7	NA	NA	TGTGCCAGTAGTATCTACCGGGACACCTACGAGCAGTACTTC	CASSIYRDTYEQYF
TRBV2	TRBJ2-5	once	NA	TGTGCCAGCACTAGCGAAGAGACCCAGTACTTC	CASTSEETQYF
TRBV19	TRBJ2-2	NA	NA	TGTGCCAGTAAGCCTCCAGACTTGAACACCGGGGAGCTGTTTTTT	CASKPPDLNTGELFF
TRBV7-3	TRBJ2-3	NA	TRBD2	TGTGCCAGCAGCTTAGAACGGACTAGCGGGGGGGATACGCAGTATTTT	CASSLERTSGGDTQYF